This paragraph covers one T cell receptor beta chain sequence. Its antigen is undetermined. The entry originates in a study of human CD8 memory T cell subsets. Study results and caveats: Clonotypes that made up the stem-like memory T cell repertoire overlapped minimally with the precursor exhausted T cell repertoire. Stem-like memory and precursor exhausted T cells, unlike effector memory cells, were similarly highly diverse.

UMI-labeled 5' RACE was used, and it produced the TCR beta libraries. No DNA is given; TCRdb re-called the 5' RACE reads and lists each CDR3 protein once. There are about 6,700 distinct CDR3 sequences in the sample, with around 24% held by the top ten. The CDR3 consists of 16 residues. Germline V lookup: CDR1 MNHEY, CDR2 SMNVEV (reference sequence). This sequence originates from a human donor in good health. The rearrangement joins TRBV27 to TRBJ2-3; TCRdb's assignment of TRBD2 cannot be checked, as there is no DNA. Sequenced: CD8+ T cells from PBMCs. CDR3 amino acids: CASSFTGGPFEDTQYF.